Following are 25 T cell receptor beta chains from one sample sequenced in a study of siplizumab effects on memory and regulatory T cells. Data came from immunoSEQ multiplex PCR; TCRdb stores just in-frame clones and leaves some out. The sample yields about 6,500 clones, just over 60% seen once. Sequenced input: effector memory CD8+ T cells sorted from blood. Subset of the sample: unstimulated CD8+ effector memory T cells. The receptors come from a human donor in good health.

This clone was seen a few times. The chain has TRBV4-1 and TRBJ2-7, with 8 positions matching TRBD2. The V gene end was trimmed by 6 bases and the J gene end by 0 bases; junction bases not matched to a gene: 7. Germline CDR1 is MGHRA and CDR2 is YSYEKL. This CDR3 is built from 15 residues. The CDR3 loop reads CASSPTGGPSYEQYF. CDR3 nucleotide sequence: TGCGCCAGCAGTCCTACGGGGGGGCCCTCCTACGAGCAGTACTTC.

V usage is TRBV9 and J usage is TRBJ1-2; weak D call: TRBD1 (6 bases). Germline CDR1 is SGDLS and CDR2 is YYNGEE. With 4 bases removed from V and 5 bases from J, the gap between germline ends came to 21 bases. The CDR3 totals 16 residues. CDR3 nucleotides: TGTGCCAGCAGCATATCCCTTGGAGGGGGGCCGTATGGCTACACCTTC. It encodes CASSISLGGGPYGYTF.

This clone showed up just a few times. The J gene is TRBJ2-1, the V gene TRBV7-2; 7 nucleotides line up with TRBD2. The CDR3 totals 11 residues. Germline V CDR1 and CDR2: SGHTA, FQGNSA. The trim removed 3 bases at V and 13 bases at J, leaving 3 bases unmatched. The DNA for the CDR3 is TGTGCCAGCAGCTTTGGACTAGAACAGTTCTTC. It codes for CASSFGLEQFF.

V usage is TRBV11-2 and J usage is TRBJ2-7, with a tentative D call TRBD1 (6 bases). CDR1 and CDR2 from the germline V gene are SGHAT and FQNNGV. The CDR3 runs to 14 residues. Deletions cut 8 bases from V and 1 base from J, with 15 bases between. CDR3 DNA: TGTGCCAGCTCTATGACAGGCCCTTCCTACGAGCAGTACTTC. This translates into CASSMTGPSYEQYF. The full variable domain, completed using reference TRBV11-2 and TRBJ2-7, is EAGVAQSPRYKIIEKRQSVAFWCNPISGHATLYWYQQILGQGPKLLIQFQNNGVVDDSQLPKDRFSAERLKGVDSTLKIQPAKLEDSAVYLCASSMTGPSYEQYFGPGTRLTVT.

A few counts support this clone. The rearrangement links TRBV4-2 to TRBJ2-7; 10 nucleotides line up with TRBD2. Germline lookup yields CDR1 LGHNA and CDR2 YNFKEQ. The CDR3 runs to 15 residues. The ends lost 4 bases at V and 0 bases at J; junction bases unmatched: 3. The CDR3 is CASSLRTSGSYEQYF. DNA for the CDR3: TGTGCCAGCAGCCTGCGGACTAGCGGCTCCTACGAGCAGTACTTC.

The chain recombines TRBV4-2 with TRBJ2-1; the match to TRBD1 covers 8 bases. The CDR3 has 14 residues. The V segment lost 5 bases and the J segment 5 bases; nucleotides outside the gene matches: 5. The V gene's germline CDR1 is LGHNA and CDR2 YNFKEQ. The CDR3 protein is CASSTRTGNNEQFF. For the CDR3, the DNA is TGTGCCAGCAGCACCCGGACAGGGAACAATGAGCAGTTCTTC.

This clone is hyperexpanded in the sample. The chain has TRBV6-1 and TRBJ1-2, with 8 bases fitting TRBD1. V lost 6 bases and J lost 6; bases outside the gene matches: 12. The CDR3 sequence is 15 residues long. The germline V gene has CDR1 MNHNS and CDR2 SASEGT. CDR3 sequence: CASSKPGTGGDGYTF. In nucleotides, the CDR3 is TGTGCCAGCAGCAAACCCGGGACAGGAGGAGATGGCTACACCTTC.

The CDR3 DNA sequence: TGTGCCAGCATGGAGACACACTCAACTAATGAAAAACTGTTTTTT. Encoded protein: CASMETHSTNEKLFF. The chain couples TRBV6-1 to TRBJ1-4; D unresolved. This CDR3 contains 15 residues. The V gene's germline CDR1 is MNHNS and CDR2 SASEGT. Trimming removed 7 bases at V and 0 bases at J, with 12 bases between.

The chain joins TRBV7-9 to TRBJ2-3; 9 nucleotides agree with TRBD2. Germline loops: CDR1 SEHNR, CDR2 FQNEAQ (reference sequence). The CDR3 consists of 17 residues. The V segment lost 5 bases and the J segment 4 bases; nucleotides outside the gene matches: 13. DNA for the CDR3: TGTGCCAGCAGCGAAGGTCATAGCGGGGGAGGCGCAGATACGCAGTATTTT. Its translation: CASSEGHSGGGADTQYF.

Here the CDR3 reads CASSELTGGTYEQYF. The CDR3 bases are TGTGCCAGCAGTGAATTGACAGGGGGTACCTACGAGCAGTACTTC. This chain uses TRBV6-1 with TRBJ2-7, with 9 bases fitting TRBD1. With V trimmed by 2 bases and J by 2 bases, 4 bases remained unmatched. Germline loops: CDR1 MNHNS, CDR2 SASEGT. This CDR3 has 15 residues.

The J gene is TRBJ1-2, the V gene TRBV4-3; 8 nucleotides agree with TRBD1. CDR1 LGHNA and CDR2 YSLEER come from the germline V gene. V lost 0 bases and J lost 4; bases outside the gene matches: 4. CDR3 length equals 15 residues. The CDR3 here is CASSQDRGQSYGYTF. The DNA for the CDR3 is TGCGCCAGCAGCCAAGACAGGGGGCAGTCCTATGGCTACACCTTC.

This clone was observed a handful of times. This rearrangement joins TRBV6-1 to TRBJ2-7; D may match TRBD1 or TRBD2 (5 bases each). Between the trimmed V and J ends, which lost 4 bases and 1 base, there was a span of 17 bases. Germline V gene data show CDR1 as MNHNS and CDR2 as SASEGT. The CDR3 has 16 amino acids. The CDR3 nucleotides are TGTGCCAGCAGTGGATACTCAGGGAGAGAGTCCTACGAGCAGTACTTC. This encodes CASSGYSGRESYEQYF.

The chain carries TRBV7-6 and TRBJ2-7; D is undetermined. Germline V gene data show CDR1 as SGHVS and CDR2 as FNYEAQ. Trimming removed 4 bases from V and 2 bases from J, with 15 bases in between. This CDR3 region has 15 residues. Written as DNA, the CDR3 is TGTGCCAGCAGCTCCCCGGCCGATGGGGCCTACGAGCAGTACTTC. It specifies CASSSPADGAYEQYF.

This clone rates as medium-sized (0.01 to 0.1%). The chain has TRBV19 and TRBJ1-1; D perhaps matches TRBD1 (5 bases). Germline V gene sequence: CDR1 LNHDA, CDR2 SQIVND (reference sequence). This CDR3 is built from 15 residues. The V and J ends lost 5 bases and 0 bases respectively, with 13 bases between them. CDR3 nucleotides: TGTGCCAGTAGTCCCGGGACGGGGCTGAACACTGAAGCTTTCTTT. Protein: CASSPGTGLNTEAFF.

This chain uses TRBV4-3 with TRBJ2-3; 8 positions agree with TRBD1. This CDR3 has 21 amino acids. The V gene end was trimmed by 0 bases and the J gene end by 6 bases; junction bases not matched to a gene: 23. The germline V gene has CDR1 LGHNA and CDR2 YSLEER. For the CDR3, the DNA is TGCGCCAGCAGCCAAGAAGTCCTAGAACACGCCAGGGGGCCCCCTGGGGATACGCAGTATTTT. This encodes CASSQEVLEHARGPPGDTQYF.

V usage is TRBV5-4 and J usage is TRBJ2-3; D is possibly TRBD2 (6 bases). V was clipped by 6 bases and J by 4 bases, with 18 bases between them. Looked up from germline, CDR1 is SGHNT and CDR2 is YYREEE (reference sequence). This CDR3 has 15 residues. The CDR3 DNA sequence: TGTGCCAGCAACCCCCCGGGGCGGGGCTCAGATACGCAGTATTTT. This translates into CASNPPGRGSDTQYF.

Only a few counts were recorded for this clone. J is TRBJ2-3 and V is TRBV6-4, with D unclear. V was shortened by 2 bases and J by 3 bases, with 6 bases between the two germline ends. There are 13 residues in the CDR3. The V gene's germline CDR1 is MRHNA and CDR2 SNTAGT. The CDR3 sequence is CASSDTSTDTQYF. The CDR3 DNA reads TGTGCCAGCAGTGACACCAGTACAGATACGCAGTATTTT.

J is TRBJ2-1 and V is TRBV27; 7 bases align to TRBD1. The germline CDR1 and CDR2 sequences are MNHEY and SMNVEV (reference sequence). J was trimmed by 6 bases and V by 5 bases; bases with no gene match: 7. CDR3 length: 14 residues. CDR3 sequence: CASSSYTGVNEQFF. CDR3 DNA: TGTGCCAGCAGTAGTTATACAGGGGTCAATGAGCAGTTCTTC.

The V gene is TRBV28, the J gene TRBJ2-7; D possibly corresponds to TRBD1 (5 bases). V was shortened by 2 bases and J by 0 bases, with 5 bases between the two germline ends. The CDR3 has 13 residues. The germline V gene has CDR1 MDHEN and CDR2 SYDVKM. This CDR3 is CASSLGHSYEQYF. DNA for the CDR3: TGTGCCAGCAGTTTAGGACACTCCTACGAGCAGTACTTC.

This chain joins TRBV9 and TRBJ2-2; D might be TRBD1 (5 bases). Germline assignment: CDR1 SGDLS and CDR2 YYNGEE. Trimming shortened V by 4 bases and J by 5 bases, and 9 bases separated the two germline ends. This CDR3 contains 13 residues. CDR3 in amino acids: CASSSRQTGELFF. The CDR3 DNA follows: TGTGCCAGCAGCTCGAGACAGACCGGGGAGCTGTTTTTT. Combining the CDR3 with reference TRBV9 and TRBJ2-2 gives the whole variable domain DSGVTQTPKHLITATGQRVTLRCSPRSGDLSVYWYQQSLDQGLQFLIQYYNGEERAKGNILERFSAQQFPDLHSELNLSSLELGDSALYFCASSSRQTGELFFGEGSRLTVL.

This clone is medium-sized within its sample. This sequence joins TRBV5-6 and TRBJ1-5, with TRBD1 matching over 9 bases. V dropped 1 base and J dropped 6; count of bases not matched to a gene: 5. Germline V gives CDR1 SGHDT, CDR2 YYEEEE. CDR3 length: 15 residues. CDR3 nucleotides: TGTGCCAGCAGCTTGCTTACAGGGGGCCCTCAGCCCCAGCATTTT. Protein product: CASSLLTGGPQPQHF.

The CDR3 nucleotides read TGTGCCAGCAGCTCCCGTGGGGGGAGTGAGCAGTTCTTC. This gives the protein CASSSRGGSEQFF. The chain uses TRBV7-7 and TRBJ2-1; TRBD2 might be the D (6 bases). The germline V gene encodes CDR1 SSHAT and CDR2 FNYEAQ (reference sequence). V was shortened by 4 bases and J by 9 bases, with 13 bases between the two germline ends. The CDR3 spans 13 residues. Looking up the rest from reference TRBV7-7 and TRBJ2-1 gives the full variable domain: GAGVSQSPRYKVTKRGQDVTLRCDPISSHATLYWYQQALGQGPEFLTYFNYEAQPDKSGLPSDRFSAERPEGSISTLTIQRTEQRDSAMYRCASSSRGGSEQFFGPGTRLTVL.

This clone was seen just once. The rearrangement joins TRBV6-5 to TRBJ2-5; 10 bases agree with TRBD2. The germline V gene has CDR1 MNHEY and CDR2 SVGAGI. Trimming took 9 bases from V and 3 from J; bases not matched to a gene: 4. The CDR3 has 13 residues. Here the CDR3 DNA reads TGTGCCAGTGCTAGCGGGGGAGAAGAGACCCAGTACTTC. Its protein product is CASASGGEETQYF.

The CDR3 DNA follows: TGTGCCAGCAGCGCGGGAGGGGGGCCAGATACGCAGTATTTT. It specifies CASSAGGGPDTQYF. The chain has TRBV9 and TRBJ2-3; 8 positions match TRBD2. Looked up from germline, CDR1 is SGDLS and CDR2 is YYNGEE. V dropped 3 bases and J dropped 4; count of bases not matched to a gene: 4. The CDR3 runs 14 residues.

This clone was counted a single time. The J gene is TRBJ1-1, the V gene TRBV5-1; unclear D gene. Trimming pared 0 bases from V and 1 base from J, leaving 7 bases between. This CDR3 has 14 residues. Germline V gene sequence: CDR1 SGHRS, CDR2 YFSETQ. CDR3 DNA sequence: TGCGCCAGCAGCTTGGAAGGGAGGAACACTGAAGCTTTCTTT. It encodes CASSLEGRNTEAFF.